This T cell receptor beta chain was captured in a study of identical twins. CDR1 and CDR2 (germline): SGDLS, YYNGEE. The CDR3 consists of 17 residues. V trimming: 4 bases; J trimming: 8 bases; junction bases outside the gene matches: 15. There are a few counts of this clonotype. Using its own MiXCR run on the 5' RACE reads, TCRdb lists one record per CDR3 protein. The sample has some 440,000 distinct CDR3 sequences, about 24% seen once. These data were also reused for a study on T cells expressing NK-cell markers. According to that study: Roughly 6 donors showed dominant NKG2C+ clonotypes comprising about 1.0-7.0% of their CD8+ T cells.

This clonotype originated in a woman between 18 and 30 years old in good health. The chain uses TRBV9 and TRBJ1-2; 12 bases are a match to TRBD1. The specimen was CD4+ T cells sorted from blood. DNA for the CDR3: TGTGCCAGCAGCATGTTACCCGGGACAGGGGGCGAGGAAGGCTACACCTTC. Translated, it gives CASSMLPGTGGEEGYTF.